What follows are 7 T cell receptor beta chains derived from one specimen sequenced in a study of beta chain features in type 1 diabetes. Expressed TCRB transcripts were sequenced because the isolated RNA had all been reverse transcribed beforehand. Libraries were prepared by immunoSEQ multiplex PCR; TCRdb keeps only in-frame clonotypes and omits some of them. Of some 150,000 clones detected, roughly 10% appear once; the ten largest clones hold 0.65%. Source material: central memory CD4+ T cells from blood. The receptors derive from a woman aged 40 to 50 in good health.

This clone was counted between two and nine times. This chain uses TRBV19 with TRBJ2-2, with D possibly being TRBD1 (5 bases). Germline V CDR1 and CDR2: LNHDA, SQIVND (reference sequence). The V and J ends lost 2 bases and 13 bases respectively, with 20 bases between them. The CDR3 is 15 amino acids. The CDR3 DNA reads TGTGCCAGTAGTATACAGGGTCGCGACCAGGGAAGGCTGTTTTTT. Translating gives CASSIQGRDQGRLFF.

This clone was counted ten times or more. The chain carries TRBV12-5 and TRBJ1-1; D is ambiguous. Germline V CDR1 and CDR2: LGHNT, FRNRAP. The CDR3 runs 16 residues. Trimming shortened V by 5 bases and J by 0 bases, and 16 bases separated the two germline ends. This CDR3 reads CASGAPLGGMNTEAFF. CDR3 DNA sequence: TGTGCTAGTGGTGCCCCGTTAGGAGGGATGAACACTGAAGCTTTCTTT.

The table lists this clone with a few counts. The CDR3 DNA sequence: TGTGCCAGCAGTCTTACTAGCGGGGGGCCCGGAGCCAAAAACATTCAGTACTTC. This gives the protein CASSLTSGGPGAKNIQYF. V usage is TRBV2 and J usage is TRBJ2-4, with 12 bases identical to TRBD2. CDR3 length equals 18 residues. The germline CDR1 and CDR2 sequences are SNHLY and FYNNEI. V trimming: 5 bases; J trimming: 0 bases; junction bases outside the gene matches: 8.

CDR3 bases: TGCGCCAGCTTTCCATGTATGGGGACAGGCCAAGAGCAGTACTTC. It is translated as CASFPCMGTGQEQYF. The rearrangement joins TRBV23-1 to TRBJ2-7; TRBD1 matches 8 bases. TRBV23-1 is reported as an ORF; its role is uncertain. The CDR3 runs 15 residues. Germline trimming cut 8 bases from V and 7 bases from J; bases unmatched to any gene: 16.

V is TRBV5-1 and J is TRBJ2-3, with 7 bases matching TRBD2. The CDR3 loop spans 13 amino acids. The V segment lost 3 bases and the J segment 4 bases; nucleotides outside the gene matches: 2. Germline assignment: CDR1 SGHRS and CDR2 YFSETQ. The DNA for the CDR3 is TGCGCCAGCAGCTCCCGGGGGGCAGATACGCAGTATTTT. Its translation is CASSSRGADTQYF.

The chain has TRBV29-1 and TRBJ2-2, with 12 bases matching TRBD1. This CDR3 spans 15 amino acids. Germline loops: CDR1 SQVTM, CDR2 ANQGSEA. J gave up 7 bases and V 5 bases, and 8 bases lay outside the gene matches. The CDR3 protein is CSVRGTGGYGGELFF. The CDR3 nucleotides read TGCAGCGTTCGGGGGACAGGGGGCTACGGCGGGGAGCTGTTTTTT.

This clone was detected only a few times. This chain joins TRBV27 and TRBJ2-3, with TRBD2 matching 13 bases. The CDR3 sequence is 16 residues long. V lost 5 bases, J lost 7 bases, and 9 bases stayed unmatched. Germline CDR1 is MNHEY and CDR2 is SMNVEV (reference sequence). In nucleotides, the CDR3 is TGTGCCAGCAGTCGGAGACTAGCGGGGGGCGGGAATACGCAGTATTTT. Translated, it gives CASSRRLAGGGNTQYF.